This is a list of T cell receptor beta chains from one sample in a study of shared clonotypes between healthy human individuals. Measured with immunoSEQ multiplex PCR; TCRdb has only the in-frame clones, and not every one. The sample holds about half a million clones, more than 75% seen once. Source material: PBMCs. These TCRs come from a woman aged 40 to 50 in good health. Some clones in this sample may be carry-over from other donors' samples. Each CDR3 is given with its conserved first and last residue. Fields, in order: D gene, J gene, clone size, V gene, CDR3 protein, CDR3 DNA. The D gene is left open where the match is weak. Clone size appears in some rows only: once, few, many, or a class for an expanded clone.

D gene: TRBD1
J gene: TRBJ1-1
clone size: NA
V gene: TRBV28
CDR3 protein: CASSLSGTGATDTEAFF
CDR3 DNA: TGTGCCAGCAGTTTATCTGGGACAGGGGCTACGGACACTGAAGCTTTCTTT

D gene: NA
J gene: TRBJ1-2
clone size: NA
V gene: TRBV11-2
CDR3 protein: CASSLDYKPYGYTF
CDR3 DNA: TGTGCCAGCAGCTTAGATTACAAGCCCTATGGCTACACCTTC

D gene: NA
J gene: TRBJ2-1
clone size: NA
V gene: TRBV15
CDR3 protein: CATSRDAISPAGNEQFF
CDR3 DNA: TGTGCCACCAGCAGAGATGCAATATCCCCGGCGGGCAATGAGCAGTTCTTC

D gene: NA
J gene: TRBJ1-2
clone size: few
V gene: TRBV28
CDR3 protein: CASSSGRALYGYTF
CDR3 DNA: TGTGCCAGCAGTTCCGGCAGGGCACTTTATGGCTACACCTTC

D gene: NA
J gene: TRBJ1-1
clone size: NA
V gene: TRBV18
CDR3 protein: CASSPQGGDGTEAFF
CDR3 DNA: TGTGCCAGCTCACCCCAGGGAGGGGATGGGACTGAAGCTTTCTTT

D gene: NA
J gene: TRBJ1-1
clone size: NA
V gene: TRBV5-1
CDR3 protein: CASSLGAQNTEAFF
CDR3 DNA: TGCGCCAGCAGCTTGGGGGCGCAGAACACTGAAGCTTTCTTT

D gene: NA
J gene: TRBJ2-7
clone size: NA
V gene: TRBV11-2
CDR3 protein: CASPLETFYEQYF
CDR3 DNA: TGTGCCAGCCCGCTGGAGACCTTCTACGAGCAGTACTTC

D gene: NA
J gene: TRBJ1-1
clone size: NA
V gene: TRBV7-9
CDR3 protein: CASSSRAGTPEAFF
CDR3 DNA: TGTGCCAGCAGCTCCCGGGCGGGCACCCCTGAAGCTTTCTTT

D gene: NA
J gene: TRBJ2-2
clone size: NA
V gene: TRBV11-2
CDR3 protein: CASSLTFRSGELFF
CDR3 DNA: TGTGCCAGCAGCTTAACCTTTAGGTCCGGGGAGCTGTTTTTT

D gene: NA
J gene: TRBJ1-3
clone size: NA
V gene: TRBV6-5
CDR3 protein: CASSSGGADGGGTVYF
CDR3 DNA: TGTGCCAGCAGTTCGGGGGGGGCAGACGGTGGCGGCACCGTATATTTT

D gene: NA
J gene: TRBJ2-1
clone size: NA
V gene: TRBV30
CDR3 protein: CAWSVRSWPSEQFF
CDR3 DNA: TGTGCCTGGAGTGTAAGGTCGTGGCCCAGTGAGCAGTTCTTC

D gene: NA
J gene: TRBJ2-7
clone size: NA
V gene: TRBV2
CDR3 protein: CASQTTSSYEQYF
CDR3 DNA: TGTGCCAGCCAAACCACTTCCTCCTACGAGCAGTACTTC

D gene: NA
J gene: TRBJ1-1
clone size: NA
V gene: TRBV10-2
CDR3 protein: CASSQGVNTEAFF
CDR3 DNA: TGCGCCAGCAGTCAGGGAGTGAACACTGAAGCTTTCTTT

D gene: NA
J gene: TRBJ1-2
clone size: NA
V gene: TRBV5-4
CDR3 protein: CASSTGTNYGYTF
CDR3 DNA: TGTGCCAGCAGCACCGGGACGAACTATGGCTACACCTTC

D gene: TRBD1
J gene: TRBJ1-5
clone size: NA
V gene: TRBV10-3
CDR3 protein: CAIRDRAANQPQHF
CDR3 DNA: TGTGCCATCAGGGACAGGGCAGCCAATCAGCCCCAGCATTTT

D gene: NA
J gene: TRBJ1-2
clone size: NA
V gene: TRBV28
CDR3 protein: CASSLSGDGYTF
CDR3 DNA: TGTGCCAGCAGTTTGAGTGGTGATGGCTACACCTTC

D gene: NA
J gene: TRBJ2-2
clone size: NA
V gene: TRBV7-9
CDR3 protein: CASSFFQADTGELFF
CDR3 DNA: TGTGCCAGCAGCTTTTTCCAAGCGGACACCGGGGAGCTGTTTTTT

D gene: TRBD2
J gene: TRBJ2-3
clone size: NA
V gene: TRBV5-1
CDR3 protein: CASSLAGTSGRPDTQYF
CDR3 DNA: TGCGCCAGCAGCTTGGCCGGGACTAGCGGGAGGCCTGATACGCAGTATTTT

D gene: TRBD2
J gene: TRBJ2-3
clone size: NA
V gene: TRBV7-2
CDR3 protein: CASSPQGLAGVDTQYF
CDR3 DNA: TGTGCCAGCAGCCCCCAGGGACTAGCGGGAGTGGATACGCAGTATTTT

D gene: TRBD2
J gene: TRBJ2-2
clone size: once
V gene: TRBV11-2
CDR3 protein: CASSPGTSGSYTGELFF
CDR3 DNA: TGTGCCAGCAGCCCCGGGACTAGCGGGAGTTATACCGGGGAGCTGTTTTTT

D gene: NA
J gene: TRBJ2-2
clone size: NA
V gene: TRBV29-1
CDR3 protein: CSVEKTGELLF
CDR3 DNA: TGCAGCGTTGAAAAGACCGGGGAGCTGCTTTTT

D gene: TRBD2
J gene: TRBJ2-7
clone size: NA
V gene: TRBV7-2
CDR3 protein: CASSPTLAGAPEQYF
CDR3 DNA: TGTGCCAGCAGCCCCACTCTAGCGGGAGCCCCCGAGCAGTACTTC

D gene: NA
J gene: TRBJ1-4
clone size: once
V gene: TRBV28
CDR3 protein: CASSLTLEKLFF
CDR3 DNA: TGTGCCAGCAGCCTAACTCTTGAAAAACTGTTTTTT